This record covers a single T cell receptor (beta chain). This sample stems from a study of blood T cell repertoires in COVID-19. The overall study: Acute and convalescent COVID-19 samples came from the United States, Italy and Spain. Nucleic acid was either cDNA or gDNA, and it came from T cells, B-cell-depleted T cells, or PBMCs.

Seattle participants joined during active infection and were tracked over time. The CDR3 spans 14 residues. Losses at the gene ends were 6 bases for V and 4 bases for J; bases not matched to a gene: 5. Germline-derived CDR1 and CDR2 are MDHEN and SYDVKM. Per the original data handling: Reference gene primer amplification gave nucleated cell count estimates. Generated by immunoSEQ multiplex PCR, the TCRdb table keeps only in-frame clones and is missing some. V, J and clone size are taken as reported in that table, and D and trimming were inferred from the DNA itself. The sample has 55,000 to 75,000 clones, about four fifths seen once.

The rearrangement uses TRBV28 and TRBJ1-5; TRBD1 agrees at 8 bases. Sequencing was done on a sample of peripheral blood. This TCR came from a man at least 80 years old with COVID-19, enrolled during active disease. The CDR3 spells CASSPTGVNQPQHF. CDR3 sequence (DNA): TGTGCCAGCAGCCCGACAGGGGTTAATCAGCCCCAGCATTTT.